The sample holds many counts of the clone carrying this T cell receptor (beta chain). From the 5' RACE reads, TCRdb called clonotypes with MiXCR, one entry per CDR3 protein. In the table there are under 100,000 distinct CDR3 sequences, less than 15% of which are singletons. The record originates from a study of neurological immune-mediated disorders. Sample time point: longitudinal time-point 2. This CDR3 is 18 amino acids long. The junction had 5 bases not matched to a gene; V was cut back by 3 bases and J by 0 bases. Looked up from germline, CDR1 is LGHNA and CDR2 is YNFKEQ. The clonotype originates from a female donor with HTLV-1-associated myelopathy (HAM/TSP). Sequencing used PBMCs. The V call is TRBV4-2, the J call TRBJ2-6; TRBD2 aligns across 10 bases. The CDR3 sequence: CASSQGASGGSGANVLTF. The CDR3 nucleotides are TGTGCCAGCAGCCAGGGAGCTAGCGGGGGCTCTGGGGCCAACGTCCTGACTTTC.